The 25 T cell receptor beta chains below come from one sample, sequenced in a study of beta chain features in type 1 diabetes. General observations from the study: All four CD4+ subsets from Type 1 diabetes patients carried moderately but significantly shorter TCRB CDR3s.

Their antigens are not known. Expressed TCRB transcripts were sequenced after all isolated RNA was converted to cDNA. The protocol was immunoSEQ multiplex PCR, while the TCRdb copy is restricted to in-frame clones and leaves out a portion. The sample shows 120,000 to 150,000 clones, around an eighth of them seen only once. The material sequenced was central memory CD4+ T cells from blood. The receptors were sampled from a man aged 18 to 30 with type 1 diabetes.

This clone occurred many times. V gene TRBV7-2 combines with J gene TRBJ2-6; no firm D call. CDR1 is SGHTA, CDR2 FQGNSA, per germline. The CDR3 runs 16 residues. V lost 6 bases and J lost 0, with 12 bases in between. CDR3 in DNA: TGTGCCAGCAGTTCCAATATAGCCTCTGGGGCCAACGTCCTGACTTTC. Encoded protein: CASSSNIASGANVLTF.

This chain uses TRBV9 with TRBJ2-5; TRBD2 matches 7 bases. The CDR3 is 17 residues long. Germline V gene sequence: CDR1 SGDLS, CDR2 YYNGEE. V trimming: 0 bases; J trimming: 2 bases; junction bases outside the gene matches: 10. The CDR3 region is CASSVGLPGLLQETQYF. The CDR3 nucleotides read TGTGCCAGCAGCGTAGGTTTACCGGGACTATTACAAGAGACCCAGTACTTC. Full variable domain (remainder filled in from reference TRBV9 and TRBJ2-5): DSGVTQTPKHLITATGQRVTLRCSPRSGDLSVYWYQQSLDQGLQFLIQYYNGEERAKGNILERFSAQQFPDLHSELNLSSLELGDSALYFCASSVGLPGLLQETQYFGPGTRLLVL.

The CDR3 reads CASRALSGEAFF. The CDR3 DNA is TGTGCCAGCAGGGCACTTTCTGGTGAAGCTTTCTTT. V gene TRBV9 combines with J gene TRBJ1-1; D gene unclear. Germline V gene sequence: CDR1 SGDLS, CDR2 YYNGEE. V shed 5 bases and J shed 7 bases, with 12 bases lying between them. The CDR3 length is 12 residues.

This clone was found many times. CDR3 region: CASSTGLAGASTDTQYF. DNA of the CDR3: TGTGCCAGCAGCACGGGACTAGCGGGGGCCAGCACAGATACGCAGTATTTT. The J gene is TRBJ2-3, the V gene TRBV9; 14 nucleotides match TRBD2. This CDR3 has 17 residues. Germline CDR1 is SGDLS and CDR2 is YYNGEE. With V trimmed by 4 bases and J by 0 bases, 4 bases remained unmatched.

The J gene is TRBJ2-1, the V gene TRBV6-5; D is unresolved. V shed 6 bases and J shed 4 bases, with 10 bases lying between them. Germline V gene lookup returns CDR1 MNHEY and CDR2 SVGAGI. This CDR3 has 13 amino acids. Written as DNA, the CDR3 is TGTGCCAGCAGCGACATAATTTACAATGAGCAGTTCTTC. Translating gives CASSDIIYNEQFF.

There are many counts of this clone. This sequence joins TRBV10-3 and TRBJ2-3, with TRBD1 matching over 8 bases. V was clipped by 5 bases and J by 6 bases; unmatched bases: 16. This CDR3 is 17 amino acids long. From germline, CDR1 is ENHRY and CDR2 SYGVKD. This chain's CDR3 is CAISPTRGRQAGDTQYF. CDR3 bases: TGTGCCATCAGTCCGACCAGGGGGCGGCAAGCTGGGGATACGCAGTATTTT.

This clone has more than one count but fewer than ten. This chain connects TRBV18 to TRBJ2-7; a possible D gene is TRBD1 (6 bases). With 0 bases removed from V and 7 bases from J, the gap between germline ends came to 13 bases. CDR1 is KGHSH, CDR2 LQKENI, per germline. This CDR3 region has 14 residues. This CDR3 is CASSPPSTGREQYF. The CDR3 region has the DNA TGTGCCAGCTCACCACCATCGACAGGACGTGAGCAGTACTTC.

This clone was recorded many times. The chain carries TRBV5-6 and TRBJ2-3; the match to TRBD1 covers 10 bases. This CDR3 spans 14 amino acids. V trimming: 3 bases; J trimming: 9 bases; junction bases outside the gene matches: 7. Germline assignment: CDR1 SGHDT and CDR2 YYEEEE. CDR3 region: CASSYDRGLGTQYF. The CDR3 DNA follows: TGTGCCAGCAGCTACGACAGGGGGCTTGGCACGCAGTATTTT.

The V and J genes are TRBV30 and TRBJ1-1; D unresolved. Germline values: CDR1 GTSNPN, CDR2 SVGIG (reference sequence). V was trimmed by 2 bases and J by 8 bases, leaving 12 bases between them. CDR3 length equals 12 residues. CDR3 region: CAWSIGLREAFF. The CDR3 DNA sequence: TGTGCCTGGAGTATAGGGTTACGGGAAGCTTTCTTT.

This clone was counted only a few times. The chain joins TRBV20-1 to TRBJ1-1; a weak D match, TRBD1 (5 bases). The CDR3 runs to 11 residues. Germline V gives CDR1 DFQATT, CDR2 SNEGSKA (reference sequence). Between the trimmed V and J ends, which lost 5 bases and 1 base, there was a span of 5 bases. The DNA for the CDR3 is TGCAGTGCTCAGGGGAACACTGAAGCTTTCTTT. As protein: CSAQGNTEAFF.

V usage is TRBV10-1 and J usage is TRBJ2-5, with D perhaps TRBD1 (6 bases). V was cut by 2 bases and J by 7 bases, with 14 bases left in between. The CDR3 is 14 residues long. Germline assignment: CDR1 WNHNN and CDR2 SYGVQD (reference sequence). The CDR3 loop reads CASSEGQGLGTQYF. The DNA of the CDR3 is TGCGCCAGCAGTGAGGGGCAGGGGCTCGGGACCCAGTACTTC.

This clone was counted only a few times. This chain uses TRBV2 with TRBJ2-1; TRBD2 matches 8 bases. The V gene's germline CDR1 is SNHLY and CDR2 FYNNEI. The CDR3 consists of 14 residues. After removal of 5 bases from V and 6 bases from J, the junction contained 6 bases not matched to a gene. The CDR3 nucleotides are TGTGCCAGCAGTAGCGGGGGATTAATCAATGAGCAGTTCTTC. Protein sequence: CASSSGGLINEQFF.

The V call is TRBV30, the J call TRBJ2-7; 11 positions agree with TRBD2. CDR3 length: 16 residues. Germline loops: CDR1 GTSNPN, CDR2 SVGIG (reference sequence). V was pared by 5 bases and J by 2 bases, with 11 bases of the junction left unmatched. This CDR3 is CAWASGTSGYAYEQYF. The CDR3 DNA reads as TGTGCCTGGGCCAGCGGGACTAGCGGTTACGCCTACGAGCAGTACTTC. Full variable domain (rest looked up from reference TRBV30 and TRBJ2-7): SQTIHQWPATLVQPVGSPLSLECTVEGTSNPNLYWYRQAAGRGLQLLFYSVGIGQISSEVPQNLSASRPQDRQFILSSKKLLLSDSGFYLCAWASGTSGYAYEQYFGPGTRLTVT.

This clone was detected a few times. V is TRBV30 and J is TRBJ1-1; a possible D gene is TRBD1 (5 bases). The CDR3 is 13 residues long. Trimming removed 1 base from V and 7 bases from J, with 13 bases in between. Per germline, CDR1 GTSNPN and CDR2 SVGIG (reference sequence). The CDR3 region is CAWSGQGVLEAFF. In nucleotides, the CDR3 is TGTGCCTGGAGTGGGCAGGGCGTTCTTGAAGCTTTCTTT.

The rearrangement joins TRBV7-9 to TRBJ2-3; D is possibly TRBD2 (6 bases). V lost 5 bases and J 7 bases, leaving 19 bases between the germline ends. Germline V CDR1 and CDR2: SEHNR, FQNEAQ (reference sequence). The CDR3 spans 15 residues. CDR3 nucleotides: TGTGCCAGCAGCCCGGTCGGCAGGGAGGATTATACGCAGTATTTT. Its protein is CASSPVGREDYTQYF.

This clone was observed a handful of times. The chain joins TRBV6-5 to TRBJ2-7; D ambiguous. V lost 5 bases, J lost 6 bases, and 5 bases lay in between. The CDR3 totals 10 residues. Germline assignment: CDR1 MNHEY and CDR2 SVGAGI. CDR3 in DNA: TGTGCCAGCAGTGAACGCGAGCAGTACTTC. It translates to CASSEREQYF.

The chain employs TRBV7-2 and TRBJ2-5, with 11 bases that match TRBD2. The V and J ends lost 5 bases and 5 bases, in that order; junction bases with no gene match: 13. The CDR3 sequence is 17 residues long. Per the germline V gene, CDR1 is SGHTA and CDR2 is FQGNSA. The CDR3 is CASSGTSGGAWSETQYF. Written as DNA, the CDR3 is TGTGCCAGCAGCGGAACTAGCGGGGGAGCCTGGAGCGAGACCCAGTACTTC.

This clone was counted between two and nine times. This chain joins TRBV28 and TRBJ2-3; no firm D call. CDR3 length: 14 amino acids. V was pared by 4 bases and J by 4 bases, with 12 bases between. Germline CDR1 is MDHEN and CDR2 is SYDVKM. The CDR3 spells CASSSDLTADTQYF. In nucleotides, the CDR3 is TGTGCCAGCAGTTCTGACTTAACGGCAGATACGCAGTATTTT.

The V and J genes are TRBV11-2 and TRBJ2-5; weak D call: TRBD1 (6 bases). The length of the CDR3 is 13 residues. Trimming pared 5 bases from V and 1 base from J, leaving 8 bases between. CDR1 SGHAT and CDR2 FQNNGV come from the germline V gene. CDR3 amino acids: CASSIRGQETQYF. The CDR3 DNA reads TGTGCCAGCAGCATCAGGGGCCAAGAGACCCAGTACTTC.

In this sample, this clone turned up a few times. The genes are TRBV28 and TRBJ2-5, with a possible D match to TRBD2 (5 bases). Germline V gives CDR1 MDHEN, CDR2 SYDVKM. There are 14 residues in the CDR3. Between the trimmed V and J ends, which lost 4 bases and 2 bases, there was a span of 11 bases. The CDR3 region is CASSSSGVQETQYF. The CDR3 DNA is TGTGCCAGCAGTTCCAGCGGAGTACAAGAGACCCAGTACTTC.

This chain links TRBV20-1 with TRBJ1-1; D is unclear. The germline V gene encodes CDR1 DFQATT and CDR2 SNEGSKA (reference sequence). CDR3 length: 11 residues. Trimming removed 2 bases from V and 8 bases from J, with 9 bases in between. The DNA of the CDR3 is TGCAGTGCTAGATTCGGAGTGGAAGCTTTCTTT. Protein sequence: CSARFGVEAFF.

This clone was found a few times. The V and J genes are TRBV25-1 and TRBJ1-4; D possibly corresponds to TRBD1 (5 bases). The V end was cut by 5 bases, the J end by 6 bases, with 13 bases between. The CDR3 sequence is 14 residues long. From germline, CDR1 is MGHDK and CDR2 SYGVNS. CDR3 protein: CASSRYGTDEKLFF. The CDR3 bases are TGTGCCAGCAGTAGATATGGGACCGATGAAAAACTGTTTTTT.

The rearrangement links TRBV19 to TRBJ2-5, with 12 bases aligning to TRBD2. This CDR3 comprises 17 residues. CDR1 is LNHDA and CDR2 is SQIVND in the germline V gene (reference sequence). V shed 5 bases, J shed 4 bases, and the junction held 11 bases outside the gene matches. The CDR3 protein is CASSLRLAGDTGETQYF. The DNA for the CDR3 is TGTGCCAGTAGTCTCCGACTAGCGGGGGATACGGGAGAGACCCAGTACTTC.

In this sample, this clone turned up a few times. The chain recombines TRBV2 with TRBJ1-2, with D hard to call. Trimming shortened V by 5 bases and J by 6 bases, and 10 bases separated the two germline ends. CDR3 length equals 12 residues. Germline V gives CDR1 SNHLY, CDR2 FYNNEI. CDR3 in amino acids: CASSFGLDGYTF. For the CDR3, the DNA is TGTGCCAGCAGTTTTGGCCTTGATGGCTACACCTTC.

The rearrangement links TRBV5-1 to TRBJ1-5; TRBD1 matches 7 bases. The germline V gene encodes CDR1 SGHRS and CDR2 YFSETQ. This CDR3 spans 14 amino acids. V lost 3 bases and J lost 3; bases outside the gene matches: 3. CDR3 coding DNA: TGCGCCAGCAGCTCAACAGGGGACAATCAGCCCCAGCATTTT. This encodes CASSSTGDNQPQHF.